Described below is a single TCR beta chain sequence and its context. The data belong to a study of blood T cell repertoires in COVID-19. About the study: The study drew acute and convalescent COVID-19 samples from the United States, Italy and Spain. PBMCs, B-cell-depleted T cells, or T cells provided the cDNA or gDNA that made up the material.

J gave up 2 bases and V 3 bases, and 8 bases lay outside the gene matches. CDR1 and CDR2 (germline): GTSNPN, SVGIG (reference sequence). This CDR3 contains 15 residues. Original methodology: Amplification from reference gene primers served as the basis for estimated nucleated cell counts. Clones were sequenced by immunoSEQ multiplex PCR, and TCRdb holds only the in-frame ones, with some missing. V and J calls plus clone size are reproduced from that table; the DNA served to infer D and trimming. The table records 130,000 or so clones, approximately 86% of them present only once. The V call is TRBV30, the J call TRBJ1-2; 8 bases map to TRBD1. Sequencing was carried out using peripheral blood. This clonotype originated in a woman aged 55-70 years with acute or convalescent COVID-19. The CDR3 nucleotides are TGTGCCTGGAGGGGACAGGCCTTCTTGAACTATGGCTACACCTTC. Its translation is CAWRGQAFLNYGYTF. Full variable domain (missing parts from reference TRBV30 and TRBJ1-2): SQTIHQWPATLVQPVGSPLSLECTVEGTSNPNLYWYRQAAGRGLQLLFYSVGIGQISSEVPQNLSASRPQDRQFILSSKKLLLSDSGFYLCAWRGQAFLNYGYTFGSGTRLTVV.